Below, 5 T cell receptor beta chains from the same sample are listed, as sequenced in a study of blood T cell repertoires in COVID-19. Assay: immunoSEQ multiplex PCR; the TCRdb copy retains only in-frame clones and omits some. The sample carries 95,000 or so clones, roughly 86% recorded once. Sequenced material: peripheral blood. Receptors were obtained from a human donor in a cohort sampled during active COVID-19.

This CDR3 is CASSPRSGLPGNTGELFF. The CDR3 DNA follows: TGTGCCAGCAGCCCCCGTAGCGGCCTTCCGGGGAACACCGGGGAGCTGTTTTTT. The genes are TRBV5-5 and TRBJ2-2; D might be TRBD2 (6 bases). V gave up 4 bases and J gave up 1 base, with 20 bases separating them. The germline gives CDR1 SGHKS, CDR2 YYEKEE (reference sequence). The CDR3 extends over 18 amino acids.

The chain employs TRBV12-3 or TRBV12-4 and TRBJ1-2; maybe TRBD1 (6 bases). The germline V and J ends were trimmed by 7 bases and 7 bases, with 16 bases remaining between them. The CDR3 is 13 amino acids. This CDR3 reads CASTDRRASGYTF. The CDR3 nucleotides read TGTGCCAGCACGGACAGAAGGGCAAGTGGCTACACCTTC.

The chain joins TRBV7-2 to TRBJ2-1, with TRBD1 as a possible D gene (7 bases). Germline V gene lookup returns CDR1 SGHTA and CDR2 FQGNSA. Trimming took off 4 bases at V and 9 bases at J, with 19 bases between the two ends. The CDR3 contains 15 residues. CDR3 nucleotides: TGTGCCAGCAGCTCGGGACAGCCGATGGGGGGTGAGCAGTTCTTC. Translation: CASSSGQPMGGEQFF. Complete variable domain (other parts from reference TRBV7-2 and TRBJ2-1): GAGVSQSPSNKVTEKGKDVELRCDPISGHTALYWYRQSLGQGLEFLIYFQGNSAPDKSGLPSDRFSAERTGGSVSTLTIQRTQQEDSAVYLCASSSGQPMGGEQFFGPGTRLTVL.

This clone came up once. The J gene is TRBJ2-3, the V gene TRBV15; 9 bases agree with TRBD2. Germline V CDR1 and CDR2: LNHNV, YYDKDF (reference sequence). CDR3 length: 18 residues. Trimming removed 4 bases from V and 3 bases from J; junction bases left unmatched: 14. DNA for the CDR3: TGTGCCACCAGCATCGACCCCTCGGGGCGGGGGGGAACAGATACGCAGTATTTT. Protein: CATSIDPSGRGGTDTQYF. Based on the CDR3 plus reference TRBV15 and TRBJ2-3, the full variable domain is DAMVIQNPRYQVTQFGKPVTLSCSQTLNHNVMYWYQQKSSQAPKLLFHYYDKDFNNEADTPDNFQSRRPNTSFCFLDIRSPGLGDTAMYLCATSIDPSGRGGTDTQYFGPGTRLTVL.

V is TRBV2 and J is TRBJ1-4, with D perhaps matching TRBD1 (6 bases). The germline gives CDR1 SNHLY, CDR2 FYNNEI. V lost 10 bases and J 2 bases, leaving 17 bases between the germline ends. This CDR3 is built from 15 residues. The CDR3, as DNA: TGTGCCACCCCCCGGAAGGGGGTTACTAATGAAAAACTGTTTTTT. Protein: CATPRKGVTNEKLFF.